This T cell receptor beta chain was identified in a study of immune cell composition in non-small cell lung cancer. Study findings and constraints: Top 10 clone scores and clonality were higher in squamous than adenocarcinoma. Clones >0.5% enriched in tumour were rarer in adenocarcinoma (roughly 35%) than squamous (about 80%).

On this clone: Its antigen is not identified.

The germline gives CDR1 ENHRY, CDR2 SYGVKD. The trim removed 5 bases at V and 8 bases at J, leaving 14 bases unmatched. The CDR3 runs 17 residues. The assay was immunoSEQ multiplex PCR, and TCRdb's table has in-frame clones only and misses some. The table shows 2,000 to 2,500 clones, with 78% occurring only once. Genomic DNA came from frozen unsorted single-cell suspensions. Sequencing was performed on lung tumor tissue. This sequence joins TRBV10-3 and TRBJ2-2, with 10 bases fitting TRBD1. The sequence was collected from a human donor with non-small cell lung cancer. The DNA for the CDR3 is TGTGCCATCAGTCAATGGACAGGGGGATCTAATTCGGGGGAGCTGTTTTTT. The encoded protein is CAISQWTGGSNSGELFF.